This T cell receptor (beta chain) was found in a study of shared clonotypes between healthy human individuals (dated by TCRdb to the early 2020s). With respect to the entire study: Three men and a couple of women, aged 18 to 49 years, made up the cohort. Per donor, three plates each were used for CD4 naive and CD4 memory, two for CD8 naive, and one for CD8 memory. To estimate repertoire size and how much clonotype sharing occurs between individuals, the study deeply sequenced the blood TCR repertoires of several healthy adults. To increase sequencing depth and limit assay-specific biases, TCR repertoire library preparation and sequencing were carried out by different laboratories using diverse techniques. Between about 0.94 and 8.9 billion PBMCs per donor were obtained by leukapheresis. The paper's findings and limits, for the study overall: Only blood was sampled, and tissue TCR repertoires likely differ from those in blood. Based on pairwise subsampling, the degree of clonotype sharing among donors was expected to be affected by sequencing depth. Even with the large sequencing depth, rarefaction of the sorted-subset datasets indicated that sequencing was incomplete. Naive subsets generally had larger estimated clonotype richness than memory subsets did. Across a few donors, about 5.2% of naive CD4, more than 3% of naive CD8, 2.3% of memory CD4, and under 0.45% of memory CD8 clonotypes were shared. Clonotypes shared by all four sorted-subset donors showed higher generation probabilities than non-shared clonotypes. The genetic and exposure-history diversity represented was limited by the small number of donors.

A single count supports this clone. Its antigen is not yet known. No qualities accompany the bases; no much larger clone lies one base away. Using the deep immunoSEQ assay, multiplex PCR amplified TCR CDR3 regions from genomic DNA. Extracted genomic DNA from each cell subset was distributed evenly across all wells of several immunoSEQ 96-well plates, and each plate was treated as a replicate. For sorted subsets, approximately 0.2 ug of genomic DNA, equivalent to 30,000 or so T cell genomes, went into each replicate PCR. Purified libraries were quantified with a Qubit 3.0 fluorometer, sized on a Bioanalyzer 2100, and re-quantified with the KAPA Library Quantification kit. Every immunoSEQ 96-well plate was sequenced on a separate single-read 150-cycle Illumina NextSeq 550 flow cell. The authors processed their data as follows. Because the immunoSEQ output included only junctional sequences and no quality scores, the filtering could not be the same as the filtering used for full-length reads. Sequences were annotated with PyIR, a Python wrapper for IgBLAST v1.9, and V/J genes and CDR3 were assigned using IMGT germline references. Any read was removed if the V/J assignment was weak (E-value above 1e-6), the CDR3 was missing, or the read contained stop codons, out-of-frame junctions, or ambiguous translated residues. V3J clonotypes were defined as sequences sharing the same inferred V gene, J gene, and CDR3 amino acid sequence. Percentage overlap between repertoires was computed as shared unique clonotypes divided by the size of the smaller repertoire. RTK rarefaction, the Chao1 estimator, and Recon v2.1 estimates of unobserved clonotypes were used to assess repertoire richness. OLGA was used to compute generation probabilities for all TCRbeta clonotypes that the gDNA method yielded from a handful of donors. The table was pulled from immuneACCESS by TCRdb, which kept in-frame rearrangements only. Such tables lose some clones; where checked, under half of the loss comes from unresolved V genes, and the rest has no known cause. The V and J calls and the clone size are those of that table, but D and trimming were determined from the DNA. The table for this sample lists 550,000 to 650,000 clones; 95% to 97% of them were counted only once. Clones ranked in the top ten supply about 0.12% of the sample.

CD8 naive samples were obtained by positive selection for CCR7 among CD45RO-negative cells, yielding a CD45RA+CCR7+ population from which TemRA cells were excluded. Donors were healthy HIV-negative adults with no recently reported acute infections or vaccinations. Every donor was a Caucasian adult residing in Nashville, Tennessee, USA. Blood was obtained by leukapheresis, after which PBMCs were separated by Ficoll-Histopaque density gradient centrifugation and cryopreserved in liquid nitrogen vapor phase. Analytical flow cytometry was used to check the purity and quantity of every magnetically sorted T cell population. Each sorted fraction had its genomic DNA isolated and then quantified by UV absorbance on a Nanodrop 2000c. From the cysteine through the phenylalanine, the CDR3 covers 15 amino acids. The DNA shown is the 45-base CDR3, in frame from base 1. The germline V gene supplies CDR1 SGHVS and CDR2 FNYEAQ. V is clipped by 5 bases and J by 0 bases, and the sequence between their germline boundaries is 13 bases long.

The sample taken for sequencing was naive CD8+ T cells sorted from blood. The cell subset or site label corresponds to: CD45RA+CCR7+. The chain links TRBV7-6 with TRBJ1-1; the D region possibly corresponds to TRBD1 (5 bases align). This clonotype was sampled from a woman in her 30s in good health. Here the CDR3 is given as CASSTPGGMNTEAFF. The nucleotides read TGTGCCAGCAGCACGCCGGGGGGGATGAACACTGAAGCTTTCTTT.